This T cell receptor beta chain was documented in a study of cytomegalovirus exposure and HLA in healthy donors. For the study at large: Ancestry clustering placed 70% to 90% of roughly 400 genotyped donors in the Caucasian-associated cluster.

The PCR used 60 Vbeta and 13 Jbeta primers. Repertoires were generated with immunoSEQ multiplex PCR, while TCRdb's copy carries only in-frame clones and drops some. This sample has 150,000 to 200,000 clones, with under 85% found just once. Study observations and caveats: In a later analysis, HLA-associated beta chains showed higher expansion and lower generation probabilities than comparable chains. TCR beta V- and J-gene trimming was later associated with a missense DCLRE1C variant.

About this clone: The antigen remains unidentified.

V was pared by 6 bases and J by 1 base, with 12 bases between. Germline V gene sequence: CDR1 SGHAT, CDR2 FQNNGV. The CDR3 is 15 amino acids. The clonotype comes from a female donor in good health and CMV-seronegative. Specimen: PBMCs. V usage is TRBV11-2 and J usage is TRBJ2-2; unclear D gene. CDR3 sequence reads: CASRKQLGNTGELFF. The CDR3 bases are TGTGCCAGCAGGAAGCAGCTAGGGAACACCGGGGAGCTGTTTTTT.